This T cell receptor (beta chain) derives from a study of blood T cell repertoires in COVID-19. In the study overall: In each case, the material was cDNA or gDNA derived from T cells, B-cell-depleted T cells, or PBMCs.

TCRdb keeps only in-frame clones here, not all; method: immunoSEQ multiplex PCR. The profile shows approximately 120,000 clones, around 81% of them singletons. Germline V gene lookup returns CDR1 MNHEY and CDR2 SVGAGI. V was clipped by 7 bases and J by 2 bases; unmatched bases: 5. The CDR3 is 14 residues long. Seattle patients were enrolled while actively infected and followed longitudinally. The sequencing input was peripheral blood. The rearrangement joins TRBV6-5 to TRBJ1-2, with 9 bases lining up with TRBD1. The receptor comes from a man aged 30 to 39 with COVID-19, enrolled during active disease. The CDR3: CASTPTGGNYGYTF. As DNA, the CDR3 is TGTGCCAGCACCCCGACAGGGGGAAACTATGGCTACACCTTC.